The 24 T cell receptor beta chains below come from one sample, sequenced in a study of early T cells in non-severe SARS-CoV-2 infection. TCRdb called the 5' RACE reads again in MiXCR, with one record for every CDR3 protein. The sample contains some 32,000 distinct CDR3 sequences, 4.5% to 7% of which appear only once. Sequencing was carried out using whole blood. These receptors originate from an adult who was a healthcare worker with PCR-confirmed SARS-CoV-2 infection or an uninfected control (not recorded which).

This clonotype was seen a few times. The rearrangement links TRBV27 to TRBJ2-1, with TRBD2 as a possible D gene (6 bases). This CDR3 contains 15 residues. Germline loops: CDR1 MNHEY, CDR2 SMNVEV (reference sequence). Trimming took off 3 bases at V and 1 base at J, with 10 bases between the two ends. The CDR3 protein is CASSFGGASYNEQFF. CDR3 nucleotides: TGTGCCAGCAGTTTCGGCGGGGCTTCCTACAATGAGCAGTTCTTC.

The chain carries TRBV7-9 and TRBJ2-1, with 7 bases matching TRBD1. Germline V lookup: CDR1 SEHNR, CDR2 FQNEAQ (reference sequence). Trimming removed 5 bases from V and 6 bases from J; junction bases left unmatched: 10. This CDR3 comprises 15 residues. CDR3 in amino acids: CASSPYNTGVNEQFF. For the CDR3, the DNA is TGTGCCAGCAGCCCATATAACACAGGGGTCAATGAGCAGTTCTTC.

V usage is TRBV11-2 and J usage is TRBJ1-1; D unclear. Germline values: CDR1 SGHAT, CDR2 FQNNGV. This CDR3 has 15 amino acids. V was trimmed by 3 bases and J by 3 bases, leaving 14 bases between them. The CDR3 coding sequence is TGTGCCAGCAGCTTCACCGGGAGCCCGGACACTGAAGCTTTCTTT. It translates to CASSFTGSPDTEAFF.

This clonotype was seen a handful of times. This chain uses TRBV28 with TRBJ2-7; D ambiguous. This CDR3 comprises 15 residues. V was shortened by 3 bases and J by 4 bases, with 16 bases between the two germline ends. The germline V gene has CDR1 MDHEN and CDR2 SYDVKM. CDR3 nucleotide sequence: TGTGCCAGCAGTTTGGAAGGACCAGTCTATTACGAGCAGTACTTC. This sequence encodes CASSLEGPVYYEQYF.

The V gene is TRBV20-1, the J gene TRBJ2-7, with 16 bases aligning to TRBD2. Germline V lookup: CDR1 DFQATT, CDR2 SNEGSKA (reference sequence). V was clipped by 6 bases and J by 3 bases; unmatched bases: 8. CDR3 length: 16 residues. CDR3 residues: CSAQGTSGRAVYEQYF. The CDR3 region has the DNA TGCAGTGCGCAAGGGACTAGCGGGAGGGCCGTCTACGAGCAGTACTTC.

This clonotype was detected ten times or more. The gene calls are TRBV20-1 and TRBJ1-6, with D perhaps TRBD1 (6 bases). V lost 6 bases, J lost 7 bases, and 16 bases lay in between. Per germline, CDR1 DFQATT and CDR2 SNEGSKA (reference sequence). The CDR3 consists of 14 residues. CDR3 in DNA: TGCAGTGCCACGAGGGGGGTGGGGAATTCACCCCTCCACTTT. Translating it yields CSATRGVGNSPLHF.

This clonotype was detected only a few times. The J gene is TRBJ2-2, the V gene TRBV7-9; 8 bases match TRBD2. This CDR3 comprises 16 residues. V lost 8 bases to trimming and J lost 7 bases; unmatched junction nucleotides: 15. CDR1 and CDR2 from the germline V gene are SEHNR and FQNEAQ (reference sequence). As DNA, the CDR3 is TGTGCCAGCGCCGGGCTAGCGGGTTACCGAGGCGGGGAGCTGTTTTTT. Its protein product is CASAGLAGYRGGELFF.

This clonotype was observed many times. The genes are TRBV7-6 and TRBJ2-3; D is perhaps TRBD1 (7 bases). The germline gives CDR1 SGHVS, CDR2 FNYEAQ. Trimming took off 4 bases at V and 10 bases at J, with 30 bases between the two ends. The length of the CDR3 is 18 residues. The CDR3 DNA reads as TGTGCCAGCAGCTCACTGGCGGGGACAGCGCAAACACAGGCGGCGCAGTATTTT. Translation: CASSSLAGTAQTQAAQYF.

This clonotype was seen many times. The chain employs TRBV24-1 and TRBJ2-7, with D tentatively TRBD2 (6 bases). The V end lost 2 bases, the J end lost 6 bases, and 10 bases lay between the germline ends. CDR3 size: 13 residues. From germline, CDR1 is KGHDR and CDR2 SFDVKD. This chain's CDR3 is CATSDYGTGEQYF. The DNA of the CDR3 is TGTGCCACCAGTGATTACGGGACTGGCGAGCAGTACTTC.

This clonotype was observed many times. The J gene is TRBJ2-5, the V gene TRBV10-2; 12 bases agree with TRBD2. The CDR3 is 15 amino acids. The germline gives CDR1 WSHSY, CDR2 SAAADI. J gave up 3 bases and V 5 bases, and 4 bases lay outside the gene matches. DNA of the CDR3: TGCGCCAGCAGTTTGACTAGCGGGAGAAAAGAGACCCAGTACTTC. Its translation: CASSLTSGRKETQYF.

This clonotype has a count of ten or more. The chain combines TRBV7-9 with TRBJ2-3, with a weak D call TRBD2 (5 bases). The germline V and J ends were trimmed by 1 base and 1 base, with 9 bases remaining between them. Looked up from germline, CDR1 is SEHNR and CDR2 is FQNEAQ (reference sequence). The CDR3 is 15 residues long. The CDR3 loop reads CASSLGGSGTDTQYF. CDR3 coding DNA: TGTGCCAGCAGCTTAGGAGGGAGTGGCACAGATACGCAGTATTTT.

This clonotype was counted at least ten times. The chain recombines TRBV28 with TRBJ2-6, with D possibly TRBD1 on 5 matching bases. V was clipped by 0 bases and J by 2 bases, with 17 bases between them. The CDR3 loop spans 19 amino acids. Per germline, CDR1 MDHEN and CDR2 SYDVKM. The DNA of the CDR3 is TGTGCCAGCAGTTTATGCCCAGGGTGCGGTTGGGCTGGGGCCAACGTCCTGACTTTC. It specifies CASSLCPGCGWAGANVLTF.

This clonotype was seen at least ten times. This chain uses TRBV5-1 with TRBJ1-1, with D possibly being TRBD1 (6 bases). CDR1 and CDR2 from the germline V gene are SGHRS and YFSETQ. The germline V and J ends were trimmed by 4 bases and 2 bases, with 12 bases remaining between them. The CDR3 contains 14 residues. The DNA of the CDR3 is TGCGCCAGCAGCCTTGGACAGACCAACACTGAAGCTTTCTTT. This encodes CASSLGQTNTEAFF.

This clonotype was picked up many times. This chain uses TRBV11-2 with TRBJ2-7; 10 nucleotides agree with TRBD2. After removal of 5 bases from V and 6 bases from J, the junction contained 10 bases not matched to a gene. This CDR3 is built from 15 residues. Germline-derived CDR1 and CDR2 are SGHAT and FQNNGV. DNA for the CDR3: TGTGCCAGCAGCCTTCTAGCGGGAGACCTTAGCGAGCAGTACTTC. It encodes CASSLLAGDLSEQYF.

This clonotype was recorded at least ten times. The V call is TRBV11-2, the J call TRBJ2-3, with 8 bases that match TRBD2. CDR1 and CDR2 from the germline V gene are SGHAT and FQNNGV. J was trimmed by 4 bases and V by 3 bases; bases with no gene match: 12. The CDR3 contains 17 residues. CDR3 DNA: TGTGCCAGCAGCTTTCATCCAGCGGGAGATCTCCCAGATACGCAGTATTTT. It specifies CASSFHPAGDLPDTQYF.

This clonotype was seen more than once but under ten times. The J gene is TRBJ1-5, the V gene TRBV19, with a possible D match to TRBD1 (6 bases). Trimming pared 6 bases from V and 0 bases from J, leaving 9 bases between. The CDR3 covers 14 residues. The germline V gene encodes CDR1 LNHDA and CDR2 SQIVND (reference sequence). The DNA for the CDR3 is TGTGCCAGTAGCGGACAGATTAGCAATCAGCCCCAGCATTTT. Translated, it gives CASSGQISNQPQHF. Using reference TRBV19 and TRBJ1-5 for the parts outside the CDR3, the full variable domain is DGGITQSPKYLFRKEGQNVTLSCEQNLNHDAMYWYRQDPGQGLRLIYYSQIVNDFQKGDIAEGYSVSREKKESFPLTVTSAQKNPTAFYLCASSGQISNQPQHFGDGTRLSIL.

Only a few counts were recorded for this clonotype. This rearrangement joins TRBV30 to TRBJ1-2; D may be TRBD1 (6 bases). The V end was cut by 3 bases, the J end by 8 bases, with 19 bases between. Germline lookup yields CDR1 GTSNPN and CDR2 SVGIG (reference sequence). This CDR3 is built from 14 residues. The CDR3 spells CAWSHREELRGYTF. The CDR3 DNA reads TGTGCCTGGAGCCACAGGGAGGAGCTGAGAGGCTACACCTTC.

The table lists this clonotype with many counts. The chain joins TRBV5-5 to TRBJ2-7, with a possible D match to TRBD1 (6 bases). The CDR3 length is 14 residues. The V gene's germline CDR1 is SGHKS and CDR2 YYEKEE (reference sequence). V dropped 3 bases and J dropped 3 bases, with 13 bases sitting between them. CDR3: CASSSVEGHYEQYF. The CDR3 coding sequence is TGTGCCAGCAGCTCGGTCGAGGGACACTACGAGCAGTACTTC.

This clonotype was found many times. This chain uses TRBV4-1 with TRBJ1-1; 7 positions agree with TRBD1. The ends lost 5 bases at V and 5 bases at J; junction bases unmatched: 8. The CDR3 contains 14 residues. The germline V gene encodes CDR1 MGHRA and CDR2 YSYEKL. The CDR3 nucleotides are TGCGCCAGCAGCTCCCCGACAGGGAGAACTGAAGCTTTCTTT. Protein sequence: CASSSPTGRTEAFF.

This clonotype was found many times. This chain joins TRBV24-1 and TRBJ2-7, with a tentative D call TRBD1 (6 bases). The CDR3 contains 15 residues. Germline V gene sequence: CDR1 KGHDR, CDR2 SFDVKD. V was trimmed by 4 bases and J by 0 bases, leaving 12 bases between them. CDR3 in amino acids: CATSDGDTYSYEQYF. The CDR3 coding sequence is TGTGCCACCAGTGACGGGGACACCTACTCCTACGAGCAGTACTTC.

This clonotype was counted many times. The V gene is TRBV5-1, the J gene TRBJ1-3; D unclear. This CDR3 spans 18 amino acids. V was trimmed by 3 bases and J by 0 bases, leaving 19 bases between them. Per germline, CDR1 SGHRS and CDR2 YFSETQ. The CDR3 coding sequence is TGCGCCAGCAGCTCAGATACAGCTCCAGTTTTCTCTGGAAACACCATATATTTT. Residues: CASSSDTAPVFSGNTIYF.

This clonotype was counted many times. The chain links TRBV19 to TRBJ2-1; D is undetermined. V lost 3 bases to trimming and J lost 5 bases, with 8 bases between them. The germline V gene encodes CDR1 LNHDA and CDR2 SQIVND (reference sequence). The CDR3 contains 13 residues. DNA for the CDR3: TGTGCCAGTAGTATGACCATAAACAATGAGCAGTTCTTC. Translated, it gives CASSMTINNEQFF. Drawing the rest from reference TRBV19 and TRBJ2-1, the complete variable domain is DGGITQSPKYLFRKEGQNVTLSCEQNLNHDAMYWYRQDPGQGLRLIYYSQIVNDFQKGDIAEGYSVSREKKESFPLTVTSAQKNPTAFYLCASSMTINNEQFFGPGTRLTVL.

In its sample, this clonotype was seen many times. The chain is built from TRBV20-1 and TRBJ1-4; no clear D. V lost 6 bases and J 0 bases, leaving 11 bases between the germline ends. The CDR3 loop spans 14 amino acids. CDR1 is DFQATT and CDR2 is SNEGSKA in the germline V gene (reference sequence). In DNA form, the CDR3 reads TGCAGTGCAGCGGAACCAGCAACTAATGAAAAACTGTTTTTT. As protein: CSAAEPATNEKLFF.

This clonotype was recorded many times. V is TRBV6-1 and J is TRBJ2-2; 11 bases align to TRBD2. Germline V gene sequence: CDR1 MNHNS, CDR2 SASEGT. With 5 bases clipped from V and 9 bases from J, the junction kept 8 bases outside the gene matches. The CDR3 loop spans 15 amino acids. The DNA of the CDR3 is TGTGCCAGCAGTTTAGCGGGAGGGCCTCAAAGGGAGCTGTTTTTT. Protein: CASSLAGGPQRELFF.